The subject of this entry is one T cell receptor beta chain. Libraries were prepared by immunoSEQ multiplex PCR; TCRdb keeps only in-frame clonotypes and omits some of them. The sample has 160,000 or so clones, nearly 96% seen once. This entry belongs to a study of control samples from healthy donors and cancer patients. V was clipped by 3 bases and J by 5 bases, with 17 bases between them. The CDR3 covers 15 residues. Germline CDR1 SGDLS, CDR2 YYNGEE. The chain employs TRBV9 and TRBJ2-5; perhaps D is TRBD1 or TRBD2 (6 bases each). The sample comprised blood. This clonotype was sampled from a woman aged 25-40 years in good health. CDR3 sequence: CASSEGGSFGETQYF. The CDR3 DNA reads TGTGCCAGCAGCGAGGGGGGTAGCTTCGGTGAGACCCAGTACTTC.